The source of this T cell receptor (beta chain) is a study of cytomegalovirus exposure and HLA in healthy donors. Study-wide findings and caveats: Reportedly, HLA-A and HLA-B alleles of most subjects were accurately predicted from TCR beta.

A note on this clone: Its specificity is not known.

The PCR was carried out with 60 Vbeta primers and 13 Jbeta primers. TCRdb's copy holds only in-frame clones and misses some; the assay was immunoSEQ multiplex PCR. Counted here are 150,000 or so clones, 70% to 90% occurring once; the ten biggest clones make up under 2.5%. Sequencing input: PBMCs. The sequence came from a woman between 18 and 29 years old in good health and CMV-seronegative.

The CDR3 sequence: CASSFGLAGVSVETQYF. CDR3 DNA: TGTGCCAGCAGCTTCGGACTAGCGGGCGTGTCCGTGGAGACCCAGTACTTC. The V and J genes are TRBV9 and TRBJ2-5; 11 nucleotides line up with TRBD2. The junction had 13 bases not matched to a gene; V was cut back by 4 bases and J by 5 bases. Germline assignment: CDR1 SGDLS and CDR2 YYNGEE. CDR3 size: 17 residues.